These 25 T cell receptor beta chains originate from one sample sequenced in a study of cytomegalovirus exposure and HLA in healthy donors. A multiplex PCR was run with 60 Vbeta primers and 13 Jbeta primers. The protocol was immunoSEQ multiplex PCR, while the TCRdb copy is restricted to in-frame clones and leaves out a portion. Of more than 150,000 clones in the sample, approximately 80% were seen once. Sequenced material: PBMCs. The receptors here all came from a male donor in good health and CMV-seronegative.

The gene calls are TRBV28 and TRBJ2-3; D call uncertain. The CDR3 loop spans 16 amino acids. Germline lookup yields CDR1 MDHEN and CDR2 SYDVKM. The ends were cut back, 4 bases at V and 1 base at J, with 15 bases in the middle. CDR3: CASSSVFLAGTDTQYF. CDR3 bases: TGTGCCAGCAGTTCGGTTTTCCTCGCGGGCACAGATACGCAGTATTTT.

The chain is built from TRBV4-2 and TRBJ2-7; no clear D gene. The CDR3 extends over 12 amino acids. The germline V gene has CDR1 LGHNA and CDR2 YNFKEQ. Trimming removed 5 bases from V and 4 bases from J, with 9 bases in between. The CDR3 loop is CASSLNSYEQYF. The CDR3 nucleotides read TGTGCCAGCAGCTTGAACTCATACGAGCAGTACTTC.

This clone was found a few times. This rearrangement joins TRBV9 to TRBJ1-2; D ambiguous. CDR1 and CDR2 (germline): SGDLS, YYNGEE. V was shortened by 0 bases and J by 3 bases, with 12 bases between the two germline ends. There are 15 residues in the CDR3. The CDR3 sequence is CASSVGGSGYYGYTF. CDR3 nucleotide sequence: TGTGCCAGCAGCGTAGGCGGCAGCGGCTACTATGGCTACACCTTC. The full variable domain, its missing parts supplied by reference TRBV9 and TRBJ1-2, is DSGVTQTPKHLITATGQRVTLRCSPRSGDLSVYWYQQSLDQGLQFLIQYYNGEERAKGNILERFSAQQFPDLHSELNLSSLELGDSALYFCASSVGGSGYYGYTFGSGTRLTVV.

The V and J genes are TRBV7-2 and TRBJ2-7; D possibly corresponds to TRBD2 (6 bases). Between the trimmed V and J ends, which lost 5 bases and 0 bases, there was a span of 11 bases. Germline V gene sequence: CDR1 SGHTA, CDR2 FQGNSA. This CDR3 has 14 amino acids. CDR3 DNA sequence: TGTGCCAGCAGCCACGCGGGGAGCTCCTACGAGCAGTACTTC. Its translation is CASSHAGSSYEQYF.

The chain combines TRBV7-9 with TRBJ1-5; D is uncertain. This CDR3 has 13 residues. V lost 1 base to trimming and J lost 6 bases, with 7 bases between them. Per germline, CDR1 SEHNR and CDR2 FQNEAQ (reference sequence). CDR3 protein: CASSLGTSQPQHF. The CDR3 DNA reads TGTGCCAGCAGCTTAGGAACTAGTCAGCCCCAGCATTTT. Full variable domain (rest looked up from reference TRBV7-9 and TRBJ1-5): DTGVSQNPRHKITKRGQNVTFRCDPISEHNRLYWYRQTLGQGPEFLTYFQNEAQLEKSRLLSDRFSAERPKGSFSTLEIQRTEQGDSAMYLCASSLGTSQPQHFGDGTRLSIL.

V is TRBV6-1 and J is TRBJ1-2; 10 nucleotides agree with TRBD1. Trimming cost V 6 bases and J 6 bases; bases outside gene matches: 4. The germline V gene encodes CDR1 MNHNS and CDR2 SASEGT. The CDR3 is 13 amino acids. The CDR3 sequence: CASRRQGADGYTF. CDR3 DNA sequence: TGTGCCAGCAGGAGACAGGGGGCGGATGGCTACACCTTC.

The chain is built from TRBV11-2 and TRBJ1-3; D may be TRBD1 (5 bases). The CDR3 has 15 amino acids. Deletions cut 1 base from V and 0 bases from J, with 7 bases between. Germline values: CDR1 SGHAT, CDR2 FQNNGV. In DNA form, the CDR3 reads TGTGCCAGCAGCTTAGGACAGAGCTCTGGAAACACCATATATTTT. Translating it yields CASSLGQSSGNTIYF.

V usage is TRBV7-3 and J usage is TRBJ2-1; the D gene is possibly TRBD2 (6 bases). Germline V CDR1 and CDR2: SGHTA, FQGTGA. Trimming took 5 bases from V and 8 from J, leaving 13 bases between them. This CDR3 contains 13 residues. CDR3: CASSDSGEDEQFF. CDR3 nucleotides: TGTGCCAGCAGCGACTCGGGGGAGGATGAGCAGTTCTTC.

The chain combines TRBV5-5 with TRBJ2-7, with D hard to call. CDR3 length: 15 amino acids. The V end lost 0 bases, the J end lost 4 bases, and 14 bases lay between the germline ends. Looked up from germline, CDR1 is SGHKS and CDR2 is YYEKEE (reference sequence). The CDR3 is CASSLVPLSLYEQYF. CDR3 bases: TGTGCCAGCAGCTTGGTCCCCCTGAGCCTATACGAGCAGTACTTC.

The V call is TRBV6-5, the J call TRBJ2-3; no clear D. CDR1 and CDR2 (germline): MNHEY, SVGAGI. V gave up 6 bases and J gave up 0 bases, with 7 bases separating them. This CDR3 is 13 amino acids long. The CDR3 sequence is CASRQSSTDTQYF. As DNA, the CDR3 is TGTGCCAGCAGACAGTCTAGCACAGATACGCAGTATTTT.

This CDR3 reads CASSQDFSGHYNEQFF. The CDR3 nucleotides read TGTGCCAGCAGCCAAGATTTTAGCGGTCACTACAATGAGCAGTTCTTC. V and J are TRBV4-2 and TRBJ2-1; perhaps TRBD2 as D (6 bases). Germline V gene lookup returns CDR1 LGHNA and CDR2 YNFKEQ. This CDR3 comprises 16 residues. V was pared by 0 bases and J by 3 bases, with 12 bases between.

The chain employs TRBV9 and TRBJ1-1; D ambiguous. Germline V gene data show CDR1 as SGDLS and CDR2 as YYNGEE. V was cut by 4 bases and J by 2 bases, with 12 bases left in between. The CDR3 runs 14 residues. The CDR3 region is CASSPSMANTEAFF. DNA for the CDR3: TGTGCCAGCAGCCCTTCGATGGCAAACACTGAAGCTTTCTTT.

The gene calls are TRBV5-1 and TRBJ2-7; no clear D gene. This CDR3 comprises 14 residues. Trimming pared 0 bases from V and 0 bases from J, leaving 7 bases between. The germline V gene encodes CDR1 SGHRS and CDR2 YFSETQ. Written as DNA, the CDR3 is TGCGCCAGCAGCTTGGTCGCAGTCTCCTACGAGCAGTACTTC. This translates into CASSLVAVSYEQYF.

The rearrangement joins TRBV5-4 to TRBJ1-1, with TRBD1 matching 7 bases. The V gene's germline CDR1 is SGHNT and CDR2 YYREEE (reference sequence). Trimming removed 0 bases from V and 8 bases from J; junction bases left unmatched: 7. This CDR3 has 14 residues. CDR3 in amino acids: CASSLAGGNSEAFF. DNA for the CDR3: TGTGCCAGCAGCTTGGCAGGGGGTAATAGCGAAGCTTTCTTT.

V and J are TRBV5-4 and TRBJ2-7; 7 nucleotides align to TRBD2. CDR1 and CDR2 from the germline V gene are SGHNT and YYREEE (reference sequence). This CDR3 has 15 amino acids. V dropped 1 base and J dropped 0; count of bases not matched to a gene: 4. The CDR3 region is CASSLWREYSYEQYF. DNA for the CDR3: TGTGCCAGCAGCTTGTGGCGGGAGTACTCCTACGAGCAGTACTTC.

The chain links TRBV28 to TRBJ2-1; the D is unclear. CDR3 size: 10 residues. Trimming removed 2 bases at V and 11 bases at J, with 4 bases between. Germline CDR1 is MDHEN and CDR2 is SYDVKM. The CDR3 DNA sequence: TGTGCCAGCAGTTTAAAGCAGCAGTTCTTC. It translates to CASSLKQQFF.

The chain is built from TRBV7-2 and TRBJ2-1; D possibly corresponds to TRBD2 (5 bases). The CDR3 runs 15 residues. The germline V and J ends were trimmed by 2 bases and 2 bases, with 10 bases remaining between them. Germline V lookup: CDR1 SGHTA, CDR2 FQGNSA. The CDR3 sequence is CASSLSPGTYNEQFF. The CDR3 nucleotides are TGTGCCAGCAGCTTATCTCCGGGAACCTACAATGAGCAGTTCTTC.

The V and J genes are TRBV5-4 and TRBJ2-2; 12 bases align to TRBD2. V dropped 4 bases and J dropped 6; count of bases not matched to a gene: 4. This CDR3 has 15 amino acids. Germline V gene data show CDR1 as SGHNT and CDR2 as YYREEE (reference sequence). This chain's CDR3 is CASSGGTSGSGELFF. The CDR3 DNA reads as TGTGCCAGCAGCGGGGGGACTAGCGGGTCCGGGGAGCTGTTTTTT.

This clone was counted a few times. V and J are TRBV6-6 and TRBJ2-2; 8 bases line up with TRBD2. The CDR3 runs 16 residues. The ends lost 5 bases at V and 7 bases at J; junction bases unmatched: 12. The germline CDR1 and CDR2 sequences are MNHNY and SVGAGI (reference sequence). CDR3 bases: TGTGCCAGCAGTCGGGCAGCGGGAGACGCAGGCGGGGAGCTGTTTTTT. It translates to CASSRAAGDAGGELFF.

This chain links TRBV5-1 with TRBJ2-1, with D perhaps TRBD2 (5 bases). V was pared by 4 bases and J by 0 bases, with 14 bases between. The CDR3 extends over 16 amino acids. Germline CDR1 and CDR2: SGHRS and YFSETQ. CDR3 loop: CASSPGLESSYNEQFF. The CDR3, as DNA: TGCGCCAGCAGCCCTGGACTTGAGAGCTCCTACAATGAGCAGTTCTTC.

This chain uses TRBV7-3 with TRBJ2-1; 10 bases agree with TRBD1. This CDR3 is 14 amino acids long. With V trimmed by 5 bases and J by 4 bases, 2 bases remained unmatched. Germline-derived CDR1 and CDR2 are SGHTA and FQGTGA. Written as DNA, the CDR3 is TGTGCCAGCAGCCCGGACAGGGGGTACAATGAGCAGTTCTTC. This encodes CASSPDRGYNEQFF.

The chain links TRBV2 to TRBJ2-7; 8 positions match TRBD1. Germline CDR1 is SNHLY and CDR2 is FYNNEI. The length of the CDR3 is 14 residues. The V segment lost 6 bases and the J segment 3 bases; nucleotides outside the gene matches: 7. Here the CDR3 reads CASSAGTGDYEQYF. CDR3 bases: TGTGCCAGCAGCGCCGGGACAGGTGACTACGAGCAGTACTTC.

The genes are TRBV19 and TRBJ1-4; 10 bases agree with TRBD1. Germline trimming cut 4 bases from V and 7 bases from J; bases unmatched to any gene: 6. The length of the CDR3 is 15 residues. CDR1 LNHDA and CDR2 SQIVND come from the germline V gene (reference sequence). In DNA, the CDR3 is TGTGCCAGTAGTAGCTGGACAGGGGGGTCTGAAAAACTGTTTTTT. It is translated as CASSSWTGGSEKLFF.

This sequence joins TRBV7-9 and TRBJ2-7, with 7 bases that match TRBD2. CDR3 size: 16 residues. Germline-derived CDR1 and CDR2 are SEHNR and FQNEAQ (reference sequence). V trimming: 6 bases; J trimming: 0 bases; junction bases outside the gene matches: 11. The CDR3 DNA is TGTGCCAGCAGTTCCCCCAGCGGGGCCATCTCCTACGAGCAGTACTTC. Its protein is CASSSPSGAISYEQYF. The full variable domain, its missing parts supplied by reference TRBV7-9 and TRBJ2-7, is DTGVSQNPRHKITKRGQNVTFRCDPISEHNRLYWYRQTLGQGPEFLTYFQNEAQLEKSRLLSDRFSAERPKGSFSTLEIQRTEQGDSAMYLCASSSPSGAISYEQYFGPGTRLTVT.

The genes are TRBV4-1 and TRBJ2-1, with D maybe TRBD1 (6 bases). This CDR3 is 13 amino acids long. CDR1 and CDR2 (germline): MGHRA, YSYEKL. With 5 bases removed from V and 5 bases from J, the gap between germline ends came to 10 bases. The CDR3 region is CASSGKGDNEQFF. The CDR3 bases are TGCGCCAGCAGCGGGAAGGGGGACAATGAGCAGTTCTTC.